Presented here are 19 T cell receptor beta chains from one specimen sequenced in a study of T cells after yellow fever vaccination. TCRdb independently ran MiXCR on the 5' RACE reads; one entry per CDR3 protein. Of roughly 240,000 distinct CDR3 sequences in the sample, roughly 6.3% were seen once. The specimen comprised CD4+ T cells sorted from PBMCs, sampled on the day of the yellow fever booster vaccination. Every receptor here comes from a man younger than 45 who received the YFV17D yellow fever vaccine.

This clonotype showed up just a few times. The V and J genes are TRBV27 and TRBJ2-7, with 8 nucleotides matching TRBD1. The junction had 3 bases not matched to a gene; V was cut back by 5 bases and J by 0 bases. The CDR3 sequence is 14 residues long. Germline loops: CDR1 MNHEY, CDR2 SMNVEV (reference sequence). The CDR3 DNA follows: TGTGCCAGCAGTCACAGGGGGAGCTCCTACGAGCAGTACTTC. Amino acid sequence: CASSHRGSSYEQYF.

The chain recombines TRBV7-6 with TRBJ2-5, with 14 bases that match TRBD2. V was clipped by 5 bases and J by 2 bases; unmatched bases: 10. CDR3 length equals 18 residues. Germline V CDR1 and CDR2: SGHVS, FNYEAQ. CDR3 protein: CASSDRLAGGVRQETQYF. The CDR3 bases are TGTGCCAGCAGCGACAGACTAGCGGGAGGGGTTCGGCAAGAGACCCAGTACTTC. The full variable domain, completed using reference TRBV7-6 and TRBJ2-5, is GAGVSQSPRYKVTKRGQDVALRCDPISGHVSLYWYRQALGQGPEFLTYFNYEAQQDKSGLPNDRFSAERPEGSISTLTIQRTEQRDSAMYRCASSDRLAGGVRQETQYFGPGTRLLVL.

Many counts were recorded for this clonotype. The V gene is TRBV2, the J gene TRBJ2-4, with TRBD1 matching over 8 bases. Germline CDR1 is SNHLY and CDR2 is FYNNEI. The length of the CDR3 is 15 residues. The V segment lost 7 bases and the J segment 7 bases; nucleotides outside the gene matches: 12. Here the CDR3 reads CASKRQGSWGNIQYF. CDR3 DNA sequence: TGTGCCAGCAAGAGACAGGGGAGCTGGGGGAACATTCAGTACTTC. Filled out from reference TRBV2 and TRBJ2-4, the complete variable domain reads EPEVTQTPSHQVTQMGQEVILRCVPISNHLYFYWYRQILGQKVEFLVSFYNNEISEKSEIFDDQFSVERPDGSNFTLKIRSTKLEDSAMYFCASKRQGSWGNIQYFGAGTRLSVL.

The rearrangement uses TRBV5-1 and TRBJ2-7, with TRBD2 matching 9 bases. Germline trimming cut 0 bases from V and 3 bases from J; bases unmatched to any gene: 16. CDR1 and CDR2 from the germline V gene are SGHRS and YFSETQ. The CDR3 runs 19 residues. As DNA, the CDR3 is TGCGCCAGCAGCTTGGCCCCGAACTTTAGCGGGAGCCGATTCTACGAGCAGTACTTC. Translation gives CASSLAPNFSGSRFYEQYF. Variable domain in full (rest from reference TRBV5-1 and TRBJ2-7): KAGVTQTPRYLIKTRGQQVTLSCSPISGHRSVSWYQQTPGQGLQFLFEYFSETQRNKGNFPGRFSGRQFSNSRSEMNVSTLELGDSALYLCASSLAPNFSGSRFYEQYFGPGTRLTVT.

This clonotype has at least ten counts. The chain has TRBV7-3 and TRBJ2-5; 8 nucleotides agree with TRBD1. This CDR3 has 15 residues. Trimming at V came to 5 bases and at J to 3 bases, leaving 8 bases not matched to a gene. Germline V gene sequence: CDR1 SGHTA, CDR2 FQGTGA. Written as DNA, the CDR3 is TGTGCCAGCAGCGTAATGGGACAGGCGGAAGAGACCCAGTACTTC. As protein: CASSVMGQAEETQYF.

This clonotype was detected a few times. This chain uses TRBV7-2 with TRBJ2-1; perhaps TRBD1 as D (6 bases). The CDR3 has 15 residues. CDR1 and CDR2 (germline): SGHTA, FQGNSA. The V and J ends lost 6 bases and 5 bases respectively, with 17 bases between them. The CDR3 protein is CASRGAWSAHNEQFF. In DNA, the CDR3 is TGTGCCAGCAGGGGGGCGTGGTCGGCTCACAATGAGCAGTTCTTC.

This clonotype has a count of ten or more. The chain employs TRBV10-3 and TRBJ1-1; D is possibly TRBD1 (5 bases). V was pared by 6 bases and J by 8 bases, with 16 bases between. Germline V gene sequence: CDR1 ENHRY, CDR2 SYGVKD. The CDR3 is 13 amino acids. The CDR3 bases are TGTGCCATCAGCGATTCAAGACAGCCCGAAGCTTTCTTT. Translation gives CAISDSRQPEAFF.

The chain is built from TRBV5-1 and TRBJ2-1; possibly TRBD1 or TRBD2 for D (5 bases each). Germline V gene lookup returns CDR1 SGHRS and CDR2 YFSETQ. Trimming removed 1 base at V and 8 bases at J, with 13 bases between. The CDR3 has 14 amino acids. CDR3 DNA sequence: TGCGCCAGCAGCTTGCGGTCCCGGGGCGATGAGCAGTTCTTC. This encodes CASSLRSRGDEQFF.

This clonotype was detected only a few times. V usage is TRBV25-1 and J usage is TRBJ1-2; TRBD1 might be the D (6 bases). CDR3 length equals 17 residues. V was shortened by 5 bases and J by 0 bases, with 19 bases between the two germline ends. Germline V gene sequence: CDR1 MGHDK, CDR2 SYGVNS. The CDR3 sequence is CASSPRTVPSSNYGYTF. The CDR3 coding sequence is TGTGCCAGCAGTCCTCGGACAGTACCCTCTTCTAACTATGGCTACACCTTC.

There are many counts of this clonotype. The rearrangement uses TRBV20-1 and TRBJ2-7; D may be TRBD1 or TRBD2 (5 bases each). Between the trimmed V and J ends, which lost 6 bases and 7 bases, there was a span of 22 bases. CDR3 size: 14 residues. Per the germline V gene, CDR1 is DFQATT and CDR2 is SNEGSKA (reference sequence). CDR3 protein: CSATPWDGAEEQYF. The CDR3 DNA is TGCAGTGCAACACCCTGGGACGGGGCAGAGGAGCAGTACTTC.

In its sample, this clonotype was seen a few times. The chain links TRBV5-1 to TRBJ2-1, with 10 positions matching TRBD2. Trimming took 5 bases from V and 7 from J; bases not matched to a gene: 12. The V gene's germline CDR1 is SGHRS and CDR2 YFSETQ. The CDR3 length is 16 residues. In nucleotides, the CDR3 is TGCGCCAGCAGAGGCCTAGCGGGAGCTCCGGGGAATGAGCAGTTCTTC. This encodes CASRGLAGAPGNEQFF.

The V and J genes are TRBV5-4 and TRBJ2-3; possible D gene TRBD1, 5 bases. The CDR3 length is 15 residues. The ends were cut back, 3 bases at V and 1 base at J, with 12 bases in the middle. CDR1 SGHNT and CDR2 YYREEE come from the germline V gene (reference sequence). CDR3 in amino acids: CASSSRAPGTDTQYF. The CDR3 DNA reads as TGTGCCAGCAGCTCCAGGGCGCCCGGCACAGATACGCAGTATTTT.

This clonotype was seen a few times. The gene calls are TRBV7-2 and TRBJ2-7; the match to TRBD1 covers 8 bases. The CDR3 runs to 14 residues. Trimming took 5 bases from V and 2 from J; bases not matched to a gene: 5. Germline V gene data show CDR1 as SGHTA and CDR2 as FQGNSA. CDR3 sequence: CASSPGDRPYEQYF. DNA of the CDR3: TGTGCCAGCAGCCCCGGGGACAGGCCCTACGAGCAGTACTTC.

This chain connects TRBV20-1 to TRBJ2-7; 12 bases align to TRBD2. Per the germline V gene, CDR1 is DFQATT and CDR2 is SNEGSKA (reference sequence). Losses at the gene ends were 1 base for V and 2 bases for J; bases not matched to a gene: 6. CDR3 length equals 16 residues. Written as DNA, the CDR3 is TGCAGTGCTAGAGTTGCCTCTAGCGGGAGGGCCTACGAGCAGTACTTC. This sequence encodes CSARVASSGRAYEQYF.

This clonotype came up many times. The chain is built from TRBV21-1 and TRBJ2-5; the D call TRBD2 from the table was never checked on the DNA. TRBV21-1 is a pseudogene segment. CDR3 length: 14 amino acids. The CDR3 nucleotides are TGTGCCAGCAACCGACTAGCGGGAGGAGAGACCCAGTACTTC. Its protein product is CASNRLAGGETQYF.

This clonotype was detected ten times or more. The chain has TRBV12-3 or TRBV12-4 and TRBJ2-4; the match to TRBD2 covers 13 bases. This CDR3 is built from 15 residues. V was clipped by 3 bases and J by 7 bases; unmatched bases: 3. CDR3 DNA sequence: TGTGCCAGCAGTTTGGGACTAGCGGGATTGAACATTCAGTACTTC. Its protein is CASSLGLAGLNIQYF.

DNA of the CDR3: TGTGCCAGCAGCGTGACAGGGGGCTACGAGCAGTACTTC. It codes for CASSVTGGYEQYF. This rearrangement joins TRBV11-2 to TRBJ2-7, with 9 nucleotides matching TRBD1. With 5 bases clipped from V and 3 bases from J, the junction kept 2 bases outside the gene matches. Germline V CDR1 and CDR2: SGHAT, FQNNGV. This CDR3 region has 13 residues.

This clonotype came up a few times. The chain has TRBV12-3 or TRBV12-4 and TRBJ1-2; TRBD1 matches 10 bases. With 6 bases clipped from V and 7 bases from J, the junction kept 14 bases outside the gene matches. This CDR3 has 16 residues. The CDR3 sequence is CASREHGTGDRGGYTF. The CDR3 DNA sequence: TGTGCCAGCAGGGAACACGGGACAGGGGACAGGGGTGGCTACACCTTC.

This clonotype has only a few counts. CDR3: CASSDNRGIPNIQYF. The CDR3 DNA sequence: TGTGCCAGCAGTGACAACAGGGGGATCCCAAACATTCAGTACTTC. The chain carries TRBV6-1 and TRBJ2-4; 8 nucleotides align to TRBD1. CDR3 size: 15 residues. Germline loops: CDR1 MNHNS, CDR2 SASEGT. V shed 3 bases and J 6 bases; nucleotides not matched to a gene: 7.